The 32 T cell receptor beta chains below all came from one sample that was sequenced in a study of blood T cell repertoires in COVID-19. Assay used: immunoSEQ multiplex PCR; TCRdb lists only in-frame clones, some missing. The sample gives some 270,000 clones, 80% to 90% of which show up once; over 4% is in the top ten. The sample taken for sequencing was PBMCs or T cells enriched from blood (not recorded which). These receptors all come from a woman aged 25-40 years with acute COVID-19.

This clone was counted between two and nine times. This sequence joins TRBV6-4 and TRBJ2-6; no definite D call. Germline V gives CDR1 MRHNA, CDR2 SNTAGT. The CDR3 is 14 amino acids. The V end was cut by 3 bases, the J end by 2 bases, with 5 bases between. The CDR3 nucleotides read TGTGCCAGCAGTGAACAGACTGGGGCCAACGTCCTGACTTTC. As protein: CASSEQTGANVLTF.

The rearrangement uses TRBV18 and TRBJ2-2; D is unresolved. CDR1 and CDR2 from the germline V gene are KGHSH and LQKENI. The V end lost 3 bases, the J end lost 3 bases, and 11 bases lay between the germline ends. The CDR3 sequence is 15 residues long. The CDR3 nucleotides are TGTGCCAGCTCACCTCCCAACTTAGACACCGGGGAGCTGTTTTTT. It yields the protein CASSPPNLDTGELFF.

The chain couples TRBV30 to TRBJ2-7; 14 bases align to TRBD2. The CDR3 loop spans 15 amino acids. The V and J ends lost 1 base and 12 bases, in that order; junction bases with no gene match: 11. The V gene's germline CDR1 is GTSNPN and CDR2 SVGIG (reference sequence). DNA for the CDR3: TGTGCCTGGAGTGGAAAGGGACTAGCGGGAGTCAATATGTACTTC. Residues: CAWSGKGLAGVNMYF. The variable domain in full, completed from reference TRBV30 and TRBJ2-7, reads SQTIHQWPATLVQPVGSPLSLECTVEGTSNPNLYWYRQAAGRGLQLLFYSVGIGQISSEVPQNLSASRPQDRQFILSSKKLLLSDSGFYLCAWSGKGLAGVNMYFGPGTRLTVT.

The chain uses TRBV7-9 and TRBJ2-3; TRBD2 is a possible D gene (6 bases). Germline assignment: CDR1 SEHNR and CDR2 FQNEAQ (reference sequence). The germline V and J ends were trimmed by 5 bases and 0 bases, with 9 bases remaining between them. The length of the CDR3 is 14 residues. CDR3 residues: CASSDGTSTDTQYF. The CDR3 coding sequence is TGTGCCAGCAGCGACGGGACTAGCACAGATACGCAGTATTTT.

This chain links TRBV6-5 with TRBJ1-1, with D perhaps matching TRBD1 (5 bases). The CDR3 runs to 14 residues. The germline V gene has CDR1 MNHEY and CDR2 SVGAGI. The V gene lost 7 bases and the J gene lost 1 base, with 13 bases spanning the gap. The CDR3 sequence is CASNRREGNTEAFF. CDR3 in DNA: TGTGCCAGCAACAGGCGGGAGGGGAACACTGAAGCTTTCTTT.

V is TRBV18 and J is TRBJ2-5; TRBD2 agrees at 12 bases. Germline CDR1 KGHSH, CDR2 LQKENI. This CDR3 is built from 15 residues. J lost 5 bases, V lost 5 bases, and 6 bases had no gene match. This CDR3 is CASSSSGRAVETQYF. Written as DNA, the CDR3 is TGTGCCAGCTCATCTAGCGGGAGGGCCGTGGAGACCCAGTACTTC. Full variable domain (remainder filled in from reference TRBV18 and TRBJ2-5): NAGVMQNPRHLVRRRGQEARLRCSPMKGHSHVYWYRQLPEEGLKFMVYLQKENIIDESGMPKERFSAEFPKEGPSILRIQQVVRGDSAAYFCASSSSGRAVETQYFGPGTRLLVL.

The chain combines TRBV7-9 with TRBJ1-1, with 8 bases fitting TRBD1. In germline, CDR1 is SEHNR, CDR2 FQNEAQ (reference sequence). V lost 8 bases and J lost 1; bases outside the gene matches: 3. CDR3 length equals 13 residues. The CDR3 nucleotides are TGTGCCAGCGGAGGACAGGGGAACACTGAAGCTTTCTTT. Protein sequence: CASGGQGNTEAFF.

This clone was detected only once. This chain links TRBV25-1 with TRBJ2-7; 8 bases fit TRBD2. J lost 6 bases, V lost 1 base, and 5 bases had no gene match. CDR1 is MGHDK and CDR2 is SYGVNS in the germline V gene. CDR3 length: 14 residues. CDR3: CASSEWREDTEQYF. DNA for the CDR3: TGTGCCAGCAGTGAATGGCGGGAGGACACCGAGCAGTACTTC.

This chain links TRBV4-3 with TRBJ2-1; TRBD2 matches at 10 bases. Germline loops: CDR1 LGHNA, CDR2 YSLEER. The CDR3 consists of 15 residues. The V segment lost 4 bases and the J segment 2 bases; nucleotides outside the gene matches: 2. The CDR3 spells CASSPGLATYNEQFF. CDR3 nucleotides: TGCGCCAGCAGCCCGGGACTAGCGACCTACAATGAGCAGTTCTTC.

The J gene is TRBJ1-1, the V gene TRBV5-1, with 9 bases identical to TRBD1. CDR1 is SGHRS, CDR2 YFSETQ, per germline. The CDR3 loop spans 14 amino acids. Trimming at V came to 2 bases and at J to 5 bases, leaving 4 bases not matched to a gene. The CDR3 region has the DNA TGCGCCAGCAGCTTACAGGGGGCGCAGACTGAAGCTTTCTTT. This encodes CASSLQGAQTEAFF.

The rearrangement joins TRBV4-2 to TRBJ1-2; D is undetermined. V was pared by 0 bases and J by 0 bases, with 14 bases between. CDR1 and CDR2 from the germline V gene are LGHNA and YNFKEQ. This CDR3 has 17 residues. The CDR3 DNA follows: TGTGCCAGCAGCCAAGATTCGGACTGGTCCACTAACTATGGCTACACCTTC. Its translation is CASSQDSDWSTNYGYTF.

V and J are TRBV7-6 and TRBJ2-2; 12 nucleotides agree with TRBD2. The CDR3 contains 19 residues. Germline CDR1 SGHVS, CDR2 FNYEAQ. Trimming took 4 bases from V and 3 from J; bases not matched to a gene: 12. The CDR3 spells CASSYELAGGWGDTGELFF. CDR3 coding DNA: TGTGCCAGCAGCTACGAACTAGCGGGAGGTTGGGGGGACACCGGGGAGCTGTTTTTT.

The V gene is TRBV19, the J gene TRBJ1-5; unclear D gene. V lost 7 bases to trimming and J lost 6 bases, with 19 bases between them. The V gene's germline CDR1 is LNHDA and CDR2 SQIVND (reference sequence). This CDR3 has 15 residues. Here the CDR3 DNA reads TGTGCCAGTACCGAAGGCGTCGGAGGCGGTCAGCCCCAGCATTTT. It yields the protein CASTEGVGGGQPQHF.

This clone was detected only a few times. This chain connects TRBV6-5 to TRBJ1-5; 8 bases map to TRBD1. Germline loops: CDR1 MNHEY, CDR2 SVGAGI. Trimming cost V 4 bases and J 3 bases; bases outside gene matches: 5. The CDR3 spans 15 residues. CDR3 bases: TGTGCCAGCAGTTCTCGGACAGGGCCCAATCAGCCCCAGCATTTT. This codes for CASSSRTGPNQPQHF.

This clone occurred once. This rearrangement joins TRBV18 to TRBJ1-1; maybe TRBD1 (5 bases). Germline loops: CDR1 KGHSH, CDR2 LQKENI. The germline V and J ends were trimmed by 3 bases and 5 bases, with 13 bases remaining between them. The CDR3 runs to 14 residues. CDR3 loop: CASSPLGARTEAFF. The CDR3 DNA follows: TGTGCCAGCTCACCGCTTGGGGCGCGGACTGAAGCTTTCTTT.

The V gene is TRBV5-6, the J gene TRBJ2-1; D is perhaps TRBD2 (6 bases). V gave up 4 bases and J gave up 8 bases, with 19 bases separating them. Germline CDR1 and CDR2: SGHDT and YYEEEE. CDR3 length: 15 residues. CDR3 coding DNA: TGTGCCAGCAGCCAGGCGTTGGGAGGAGGGGATGAGCAGTTCTTC. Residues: CASSQALGGGDEQFF.

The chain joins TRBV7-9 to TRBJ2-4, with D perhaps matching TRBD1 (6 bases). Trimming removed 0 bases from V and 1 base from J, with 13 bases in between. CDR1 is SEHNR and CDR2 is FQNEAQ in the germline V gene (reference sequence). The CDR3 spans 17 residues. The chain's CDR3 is CASSLAWQGSAKNIQYF. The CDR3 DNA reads TGTGCCAGCAGCTTAGCGTGGCAGGGGAGTGCCAAAAACATTCAGTACTTC.

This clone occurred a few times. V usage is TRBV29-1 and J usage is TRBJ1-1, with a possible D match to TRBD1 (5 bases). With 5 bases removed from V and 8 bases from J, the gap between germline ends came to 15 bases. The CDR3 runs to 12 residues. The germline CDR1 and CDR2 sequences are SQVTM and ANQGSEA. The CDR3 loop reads CSVTLSRGEAFF. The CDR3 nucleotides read TGCAGCGTTACCCTTTCTCGGGGGGAAGCTTTCTTT.

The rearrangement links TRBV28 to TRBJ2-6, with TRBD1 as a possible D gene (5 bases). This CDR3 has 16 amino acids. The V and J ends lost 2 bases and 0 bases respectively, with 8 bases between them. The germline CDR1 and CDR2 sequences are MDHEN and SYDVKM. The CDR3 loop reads CASSLGAPSGANVLTF. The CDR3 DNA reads TGTGCCAGCAGTTTAGGGGCGCCCTCTGGGGCCAACGTCCTGACTTTC.

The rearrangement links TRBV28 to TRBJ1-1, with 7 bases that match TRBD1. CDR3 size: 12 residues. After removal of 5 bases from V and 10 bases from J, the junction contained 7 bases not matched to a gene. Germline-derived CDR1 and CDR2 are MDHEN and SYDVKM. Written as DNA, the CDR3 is TGTGCCAGCAGTGTACAGGGGAGAGTAGCTTTCTTT. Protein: CASSVQGRVAFF.

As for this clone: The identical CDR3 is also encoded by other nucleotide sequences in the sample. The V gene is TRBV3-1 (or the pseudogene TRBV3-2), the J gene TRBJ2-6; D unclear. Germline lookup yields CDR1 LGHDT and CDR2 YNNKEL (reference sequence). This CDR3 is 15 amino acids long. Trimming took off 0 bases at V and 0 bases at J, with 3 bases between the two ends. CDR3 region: CASSQDHSGANVLTF. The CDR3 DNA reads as TGTGCCAGCAGCCAAGACCACTCTGGGGCCAACGTCCTGACTTTC.

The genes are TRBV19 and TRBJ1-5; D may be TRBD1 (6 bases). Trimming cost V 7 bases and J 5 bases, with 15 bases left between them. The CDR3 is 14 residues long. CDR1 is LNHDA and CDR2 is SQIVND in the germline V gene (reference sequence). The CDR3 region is CASNGQSGDQPQHF. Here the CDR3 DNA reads TGTGCCAGTAACGGACAGAGTGGGGATCAGCCCCAGCATTTT.

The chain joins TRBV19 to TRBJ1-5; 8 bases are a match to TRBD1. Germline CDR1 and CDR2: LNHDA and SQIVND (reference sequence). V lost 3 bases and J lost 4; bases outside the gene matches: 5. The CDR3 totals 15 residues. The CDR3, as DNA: TGTGCCAGTAGTATTCGTGACAGGGGAAATCAGCCCCAGCATTTT. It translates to CASSIRDRGNQPQHF. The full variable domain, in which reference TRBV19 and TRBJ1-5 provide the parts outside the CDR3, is DGGITQSPKYLFRKEGQNVTLSCEQNLNHDAMYWYRQDPGQGLRLIYYSQIVNDFQKGDIAEGYSVSREKKESFPLTVTSAQKNPTAFYLCASSIRDRGNQPQHFGDGTRLSIL.

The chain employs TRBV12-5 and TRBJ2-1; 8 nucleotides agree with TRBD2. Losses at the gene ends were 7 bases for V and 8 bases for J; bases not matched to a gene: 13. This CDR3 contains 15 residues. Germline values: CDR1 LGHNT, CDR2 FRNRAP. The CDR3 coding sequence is TGTGCTAGTGCCTCACCGGGACTAGAATCGGATGAGCAGTTCTTC. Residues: CASASPGLESDEQFF.

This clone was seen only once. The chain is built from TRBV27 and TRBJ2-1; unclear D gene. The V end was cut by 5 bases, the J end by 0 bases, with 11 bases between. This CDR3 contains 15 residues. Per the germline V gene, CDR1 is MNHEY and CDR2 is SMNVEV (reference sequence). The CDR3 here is CASSRTPSSYNEQFF. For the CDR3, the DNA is TGTGCCAGCAGTCGCACGCCGAGCTCCTACAATGAGCAGTTCTTC.

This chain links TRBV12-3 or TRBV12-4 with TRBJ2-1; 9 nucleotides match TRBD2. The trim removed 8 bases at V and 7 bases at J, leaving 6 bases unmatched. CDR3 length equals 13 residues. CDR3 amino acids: CASDSGSRNEQFF. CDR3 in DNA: TGTGCCAGCGATAGCGGGAGCAGGAATGAGCAGTTCTTC.

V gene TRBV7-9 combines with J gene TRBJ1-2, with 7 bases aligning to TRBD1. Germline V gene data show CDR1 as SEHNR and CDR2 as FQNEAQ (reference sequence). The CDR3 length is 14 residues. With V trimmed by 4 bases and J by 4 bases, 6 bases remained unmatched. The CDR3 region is CASSSVGQPYGYTF. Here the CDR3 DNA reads TGTGCCAGCAGCTCAGTGGGACAGCCCTATGGCTACACCTTC.

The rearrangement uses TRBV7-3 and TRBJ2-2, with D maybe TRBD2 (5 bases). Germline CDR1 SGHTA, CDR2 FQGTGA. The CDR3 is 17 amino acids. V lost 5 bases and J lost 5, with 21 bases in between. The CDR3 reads CASSPGLGGRQTGELFF. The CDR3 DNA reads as TGTGCCAGCAGCCCCGGCCTAGGCGGGCGGCAGACCGGGGAGCTGTTTTTT. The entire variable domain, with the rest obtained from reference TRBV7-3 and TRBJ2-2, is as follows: GAGVSQTPSNKVTEKGKYVELRCDPISGHTALYWYRQSLGQGPEFLIYFQGTGAADDSGLPNDRFFAVRPEGSVSTLKIQRTERGDSAVYLCASSPGLGGRQTGELFFGEGSRLTVL.

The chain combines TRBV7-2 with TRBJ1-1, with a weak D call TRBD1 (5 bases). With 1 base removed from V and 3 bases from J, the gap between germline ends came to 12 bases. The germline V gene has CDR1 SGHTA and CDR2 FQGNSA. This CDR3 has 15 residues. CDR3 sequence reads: CASSLVRGGYTEAFF. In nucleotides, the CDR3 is TGTGCCAGCAGCTTAGTCCGGGGGGGATACACTGAAGCTTTCTTT.

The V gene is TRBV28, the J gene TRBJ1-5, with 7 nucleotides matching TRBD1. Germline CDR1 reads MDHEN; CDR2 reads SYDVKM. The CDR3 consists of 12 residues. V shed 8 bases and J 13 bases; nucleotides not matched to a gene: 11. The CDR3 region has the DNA TGTGCCAGCGGCAACTACCGGGACAGTCAGCATTTT. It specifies CASGNYRDSQHF.

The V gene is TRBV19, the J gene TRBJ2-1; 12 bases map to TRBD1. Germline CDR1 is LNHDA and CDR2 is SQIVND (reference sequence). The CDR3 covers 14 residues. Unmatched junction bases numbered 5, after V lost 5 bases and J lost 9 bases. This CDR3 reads CASSPGTGGSEQFF. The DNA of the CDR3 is TGTGCCAGTAGTCCGGGGACAGGGGGCTCTGAGCAGTTCTTC.

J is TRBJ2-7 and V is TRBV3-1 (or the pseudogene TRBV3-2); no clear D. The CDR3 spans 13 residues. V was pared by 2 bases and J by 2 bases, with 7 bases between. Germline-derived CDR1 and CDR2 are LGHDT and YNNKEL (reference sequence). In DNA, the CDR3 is TGTGCCAGCAGCCAATACTCTACCTACGAGCAGTACTTC. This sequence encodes CASSQYSTYEQYF.